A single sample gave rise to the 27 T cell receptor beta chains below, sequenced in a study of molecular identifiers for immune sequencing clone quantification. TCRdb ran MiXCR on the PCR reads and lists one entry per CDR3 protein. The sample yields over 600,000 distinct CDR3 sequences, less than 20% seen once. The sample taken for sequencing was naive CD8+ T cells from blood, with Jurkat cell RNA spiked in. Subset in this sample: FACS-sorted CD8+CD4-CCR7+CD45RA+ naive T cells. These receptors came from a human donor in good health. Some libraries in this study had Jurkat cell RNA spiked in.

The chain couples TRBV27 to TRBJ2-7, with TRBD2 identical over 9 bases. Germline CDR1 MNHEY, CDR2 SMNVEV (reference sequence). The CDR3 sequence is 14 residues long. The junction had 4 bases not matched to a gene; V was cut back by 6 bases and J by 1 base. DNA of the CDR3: TGTGCCAGCAGAAATAGCGGGAGTTCCTACGAGCAGTACTTC. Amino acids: CASRNSGSSYEQYF.

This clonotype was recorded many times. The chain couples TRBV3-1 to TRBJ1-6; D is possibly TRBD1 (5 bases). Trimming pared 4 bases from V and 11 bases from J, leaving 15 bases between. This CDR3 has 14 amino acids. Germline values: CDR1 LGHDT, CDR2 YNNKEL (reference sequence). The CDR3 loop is CASSPAGVGAPLHF. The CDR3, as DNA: TGTGCCAGCAGCCCCGCGGGGGTAGGGGCACCCCTCCACTTT.

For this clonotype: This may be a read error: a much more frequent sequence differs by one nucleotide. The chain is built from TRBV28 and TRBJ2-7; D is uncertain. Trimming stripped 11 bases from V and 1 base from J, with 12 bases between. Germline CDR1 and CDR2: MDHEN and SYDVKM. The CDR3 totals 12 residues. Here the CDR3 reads CAGENGSYEQYF. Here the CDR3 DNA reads TGTGCCGGCGAGAACGGATCCTACGAGCAGTACTTC.

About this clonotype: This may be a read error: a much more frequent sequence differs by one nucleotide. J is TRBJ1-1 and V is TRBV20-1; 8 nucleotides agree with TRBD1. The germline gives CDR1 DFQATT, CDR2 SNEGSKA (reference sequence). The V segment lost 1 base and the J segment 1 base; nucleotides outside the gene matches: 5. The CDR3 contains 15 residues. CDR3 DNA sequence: TGCAGTGCTAGAGGCAGGGGGCACACGAACACTGAAGCTTTCTTT. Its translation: CSARGRGHTNTEAFF.

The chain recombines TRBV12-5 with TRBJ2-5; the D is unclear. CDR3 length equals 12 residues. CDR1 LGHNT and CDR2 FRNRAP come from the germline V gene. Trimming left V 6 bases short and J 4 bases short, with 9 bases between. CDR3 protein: CASGDTGETQYF. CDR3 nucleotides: TGTGCTAGTGGAGACACGGGAGAGACCCAGTACTTC.

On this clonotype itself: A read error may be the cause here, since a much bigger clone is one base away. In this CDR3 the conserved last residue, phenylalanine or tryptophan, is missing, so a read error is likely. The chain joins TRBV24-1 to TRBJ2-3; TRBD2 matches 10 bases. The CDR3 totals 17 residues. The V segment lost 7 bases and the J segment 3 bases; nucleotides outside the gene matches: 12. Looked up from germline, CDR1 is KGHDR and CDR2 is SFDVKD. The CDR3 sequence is CATSSPVLAGKTDTQYL. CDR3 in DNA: TGTGCCACCAGCTCCCCCGTACTAGCGGGAAAAACAGATACGCAGTATCTT.

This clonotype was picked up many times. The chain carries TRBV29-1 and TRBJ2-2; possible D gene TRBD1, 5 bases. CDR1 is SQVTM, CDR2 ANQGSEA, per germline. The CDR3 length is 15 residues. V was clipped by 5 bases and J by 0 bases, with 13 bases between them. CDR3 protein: CSVTGRRPNTGELFF. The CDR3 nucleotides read TGCAGCGTTACAGGACGGAGACCGAACACCGGGGAGCTGTTTTTT.

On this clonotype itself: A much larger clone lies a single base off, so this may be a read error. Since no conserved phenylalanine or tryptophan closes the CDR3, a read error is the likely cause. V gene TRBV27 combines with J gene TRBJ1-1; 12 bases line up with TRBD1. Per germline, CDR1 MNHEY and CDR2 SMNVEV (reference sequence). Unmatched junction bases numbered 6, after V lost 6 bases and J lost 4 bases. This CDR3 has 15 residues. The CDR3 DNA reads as TGTGCCAGCAGCCGACGGGACAGGGGGCTCACTGAAGCTTTCCTT. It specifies CASSRRDRGLTEAFL.

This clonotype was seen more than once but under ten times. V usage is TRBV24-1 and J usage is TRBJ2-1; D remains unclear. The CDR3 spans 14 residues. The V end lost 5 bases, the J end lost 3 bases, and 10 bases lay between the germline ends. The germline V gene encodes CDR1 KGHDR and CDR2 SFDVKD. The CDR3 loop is CATSGASDYNEQFF. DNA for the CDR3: TGTGCCACCAGTGGGGCCTCGGACTACAATGAGCAGTTCTTC.

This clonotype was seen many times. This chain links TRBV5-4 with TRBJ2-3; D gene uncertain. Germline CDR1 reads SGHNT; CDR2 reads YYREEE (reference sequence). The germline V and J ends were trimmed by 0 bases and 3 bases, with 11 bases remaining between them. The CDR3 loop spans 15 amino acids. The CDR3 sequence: CASSLATASTDTQYF. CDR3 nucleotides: TGTGCCAGCAGCTTGGCAACGGCCAGTACAGATACGCAGTATTTT.

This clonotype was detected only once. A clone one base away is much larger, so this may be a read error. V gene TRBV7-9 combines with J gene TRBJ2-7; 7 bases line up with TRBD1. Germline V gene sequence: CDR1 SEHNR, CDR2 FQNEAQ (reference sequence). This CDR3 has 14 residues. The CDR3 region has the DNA TGTGCCGGCAGCTTGACTTACAGGGGCGATGAGCAGTACTTC. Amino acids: CAGSLTYRGDEQYF. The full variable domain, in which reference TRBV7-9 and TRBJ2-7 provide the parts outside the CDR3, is DTGVSQNPRHKITKRGQNVTFRCDPISEHNRLYWYRQTLGQGPEFLTYFQNEAQLEKSRLLSDRFSAERPKGSFSTLEIQRTEQGDSAMYLCAGSLTYRGDEQYFGPGTRLTVT.

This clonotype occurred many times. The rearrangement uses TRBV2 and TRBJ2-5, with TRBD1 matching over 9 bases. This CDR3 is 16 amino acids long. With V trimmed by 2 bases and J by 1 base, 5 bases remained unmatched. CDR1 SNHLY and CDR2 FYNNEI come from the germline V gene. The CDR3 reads CASSESRTGVQETQYF. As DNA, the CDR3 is TGTGCCAGCAGTGAAAGCCGGACAGGGGTCCAAGAGACCCAGTACTTC.

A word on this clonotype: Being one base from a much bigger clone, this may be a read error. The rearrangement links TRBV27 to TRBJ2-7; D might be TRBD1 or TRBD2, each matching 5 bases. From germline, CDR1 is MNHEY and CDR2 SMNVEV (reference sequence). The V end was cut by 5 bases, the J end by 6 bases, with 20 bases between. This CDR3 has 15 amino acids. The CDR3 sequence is CASSPLMAPGGEQYF. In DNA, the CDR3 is TGTGCCAGCAGTCCACTTATGGCGCCTGGGGGCGAGCAGTACTTC.

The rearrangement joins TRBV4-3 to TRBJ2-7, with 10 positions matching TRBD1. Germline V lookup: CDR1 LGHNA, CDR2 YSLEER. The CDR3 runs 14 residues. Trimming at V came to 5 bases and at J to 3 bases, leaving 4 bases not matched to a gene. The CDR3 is CASSEGQGNYEQYF. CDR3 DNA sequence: TGCGCCAGCAGCGAGGGACAGGGGAACTACGAGCAGTACTTC.

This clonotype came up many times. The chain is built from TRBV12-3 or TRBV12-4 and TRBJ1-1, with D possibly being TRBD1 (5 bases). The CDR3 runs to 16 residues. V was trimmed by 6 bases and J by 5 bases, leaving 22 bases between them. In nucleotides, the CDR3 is TGTGCCAGCAGCCCCCGGGAGGGGAGCCGCGGGACTGAAGCTTTCTTT. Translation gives CASSPREGSRGTEAFF.

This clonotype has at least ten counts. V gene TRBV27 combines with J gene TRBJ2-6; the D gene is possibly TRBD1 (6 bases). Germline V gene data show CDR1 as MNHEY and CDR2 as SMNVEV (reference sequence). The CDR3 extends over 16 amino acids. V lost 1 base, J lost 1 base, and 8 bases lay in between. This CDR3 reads CASSLLGGSGANVLTF. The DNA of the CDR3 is TGTGCCAGCAGTTTATTAGGGGGTTCTGGGGCCAACGTCCTGACTTTC.

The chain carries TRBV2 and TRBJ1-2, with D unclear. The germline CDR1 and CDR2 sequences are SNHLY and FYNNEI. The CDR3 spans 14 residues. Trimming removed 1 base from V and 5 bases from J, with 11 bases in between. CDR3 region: CASSEVPSTYGYTF. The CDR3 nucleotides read TGTGCCAGCAGTGAAGTCCCCAGCACTTATGGCTACACCTTC.

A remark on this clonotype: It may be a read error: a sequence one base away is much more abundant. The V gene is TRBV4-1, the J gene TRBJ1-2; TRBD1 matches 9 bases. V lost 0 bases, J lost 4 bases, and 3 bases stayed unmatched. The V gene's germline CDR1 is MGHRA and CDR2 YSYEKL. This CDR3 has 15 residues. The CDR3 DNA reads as TGCGCCAGCAGCCAAGACCAGACAGGGGGCTATGGCTACACCTTC. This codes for CASSQDQTGGYGYTF.

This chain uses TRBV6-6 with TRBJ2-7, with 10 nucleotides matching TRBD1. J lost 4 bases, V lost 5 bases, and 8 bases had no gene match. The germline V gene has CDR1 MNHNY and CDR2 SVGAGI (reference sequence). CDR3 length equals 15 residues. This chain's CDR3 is CASSDGTGDFYEQYF. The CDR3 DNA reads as TGTGCCAGCAGTGACGGGACAGGGGATTTTTACGAGCAGTACTTC.

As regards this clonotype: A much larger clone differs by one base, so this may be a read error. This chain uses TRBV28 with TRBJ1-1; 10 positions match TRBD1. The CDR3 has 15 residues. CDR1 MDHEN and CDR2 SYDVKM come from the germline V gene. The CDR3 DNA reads TGTGCCAGCAGTTTATATGGACAGGGGGGACTTGAAGCTTGCTTT. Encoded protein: CASSLYGQGGLEACF.

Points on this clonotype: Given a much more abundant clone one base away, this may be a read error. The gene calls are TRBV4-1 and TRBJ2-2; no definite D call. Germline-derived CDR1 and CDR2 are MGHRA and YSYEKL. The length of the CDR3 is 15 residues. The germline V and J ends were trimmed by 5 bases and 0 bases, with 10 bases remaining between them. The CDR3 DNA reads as TGCGCCAGCAGCTTAGGGTTCCCGAACACCGGGGAGCTGTTTTTT. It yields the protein CASSLGFPNTGELFF.

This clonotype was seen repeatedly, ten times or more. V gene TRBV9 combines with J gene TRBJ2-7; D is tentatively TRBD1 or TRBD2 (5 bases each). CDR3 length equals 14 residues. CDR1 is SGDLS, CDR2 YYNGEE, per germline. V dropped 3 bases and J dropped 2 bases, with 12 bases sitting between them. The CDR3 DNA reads TGTGCCAGCAGCGCCGGGACGCCTACCTACGAGCAGTACTTC. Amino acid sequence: CASSAGTPTYEQYF.

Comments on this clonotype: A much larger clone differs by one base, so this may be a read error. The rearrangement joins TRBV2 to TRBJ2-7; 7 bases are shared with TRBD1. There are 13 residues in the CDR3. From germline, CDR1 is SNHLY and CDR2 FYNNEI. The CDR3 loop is CASRVGQAHEQCF. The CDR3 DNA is TGTGCCAGCAGGGTTGGACAGGCCCACGAGCAGTGCTTC.

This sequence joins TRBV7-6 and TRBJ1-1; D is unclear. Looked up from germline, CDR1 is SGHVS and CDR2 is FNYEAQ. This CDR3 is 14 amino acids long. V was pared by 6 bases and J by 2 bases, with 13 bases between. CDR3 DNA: TGTGCCAGCAGTCAATCTTCAGGAAACACTGAAGCTTTCTTT. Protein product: CASSQSSGNTEAFF.

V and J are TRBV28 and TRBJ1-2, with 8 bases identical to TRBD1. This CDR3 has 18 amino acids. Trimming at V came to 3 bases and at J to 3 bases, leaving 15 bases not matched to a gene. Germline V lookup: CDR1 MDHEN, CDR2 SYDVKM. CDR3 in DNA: TGTGCCAGCAGTTTGAGGGGTCCAGGTGCAGGGGGCGACTATGGCTACACCTTC. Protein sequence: CASSLRGPGAGGDYGYTF.

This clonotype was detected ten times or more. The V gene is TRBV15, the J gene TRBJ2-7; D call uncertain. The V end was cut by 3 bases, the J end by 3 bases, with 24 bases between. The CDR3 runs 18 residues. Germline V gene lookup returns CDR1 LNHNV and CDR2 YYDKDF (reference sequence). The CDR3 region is CATSRSPVTQGIYYEQYF. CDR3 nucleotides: TGTGCCACCAGCAGGAGCCCCGTGACTCAAGGAATTTACTACGAGCAGTACTTC.

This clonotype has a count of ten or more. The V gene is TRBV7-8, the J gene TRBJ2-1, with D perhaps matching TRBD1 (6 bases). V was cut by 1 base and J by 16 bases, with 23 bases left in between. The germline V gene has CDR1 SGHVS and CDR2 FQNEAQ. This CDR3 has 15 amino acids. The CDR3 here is CASSLVWSGADKHFF. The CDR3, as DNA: TGTGCCAGCAGCTTAGTGTGGTCAGGGGCCGACAAACATTTCTTC.